This T cell receptor (beta chain) was found in a study of somatic mutations in cytotoxic T cells in rheumatoid arthritis. Study-level results: Measurement of CD8+ T-cell clonality revealed no significant difference between rheumatoid arthritis patients and age-matched healthy controls. With age, CD8+ clonality increased in rheumatoid arthritis patients, whereas no such increase appeared in healthy controls.

Only in-frame clones appear in the TCRdb table, and some are missing; sequencing was by immunoSEQ multiplex PCR. The sample contains over 20,000 clones, about four fifths of which appear only once. Notes on this clone: The antigen is unknown.

This CDR3 region has 15 residues. V dropped 5 bases and J dropped 3 bases, with 17 bases sitting between them. Germline V gene data show CDR1 as SGHVS and CDR2 as FQNEAQ. The TCR comes from a man aged 45-60 years in good health. The rearrangement uses TRBV7-8 and TRBJ2-7, with TRBD2 as a possible D gene (5 bases). The sample consisted of CD8+ T cells sorted from blood. The CDR3 DNA reads TGTGCCAGCAGCCCCCTTAGGGCTAGCAACTACGAGCAGTACTTC. Translated: CASSPLRASNYEQYF. The variable domain in full, completed from reference TRBV7-8 and TRBJ2-7, reads GAGVSQSPRYKVAKRGQDVALRCDPISGHVSLFWYQQALGQGPEFLTYFQNEAQLDKSGLPSDRFFAERPEGSVSTLKIQRTQQEDSAVYLCASSPLRASNYEQYFGPGTRLTVT.